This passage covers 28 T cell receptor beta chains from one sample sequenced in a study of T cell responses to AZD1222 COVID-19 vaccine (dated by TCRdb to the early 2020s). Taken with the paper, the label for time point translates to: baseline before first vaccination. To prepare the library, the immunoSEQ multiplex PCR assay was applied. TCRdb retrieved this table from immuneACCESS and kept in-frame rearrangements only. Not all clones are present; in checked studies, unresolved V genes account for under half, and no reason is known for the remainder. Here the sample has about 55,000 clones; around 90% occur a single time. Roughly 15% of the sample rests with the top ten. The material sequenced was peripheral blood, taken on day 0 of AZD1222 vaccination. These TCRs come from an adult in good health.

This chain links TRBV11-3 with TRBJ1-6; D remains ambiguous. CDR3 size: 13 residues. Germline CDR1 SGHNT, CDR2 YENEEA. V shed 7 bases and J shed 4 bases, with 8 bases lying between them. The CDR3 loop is CASTTGYNSPLHF. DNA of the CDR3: TGTGCCAGCACAACGGGATATAATTCACCCCTCCACTTT.

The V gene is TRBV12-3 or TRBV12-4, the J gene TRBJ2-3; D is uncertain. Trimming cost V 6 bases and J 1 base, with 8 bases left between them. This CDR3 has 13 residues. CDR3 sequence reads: CASSRLRTDTQYF. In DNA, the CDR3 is TGTGCCAGCAGCCGCCTTCGCACAGATACGCAGTATTTT.

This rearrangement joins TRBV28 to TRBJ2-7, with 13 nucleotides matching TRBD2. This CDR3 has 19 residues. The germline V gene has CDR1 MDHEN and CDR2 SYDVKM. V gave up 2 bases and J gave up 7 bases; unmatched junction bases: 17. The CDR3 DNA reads TGTGCCAGCAGTTTAGTGTCTGCTCCAACTAGCGGGAGGGCGGGTGAGCAGTACTTC. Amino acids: CASSLVSAPTSGRAGEQYF.

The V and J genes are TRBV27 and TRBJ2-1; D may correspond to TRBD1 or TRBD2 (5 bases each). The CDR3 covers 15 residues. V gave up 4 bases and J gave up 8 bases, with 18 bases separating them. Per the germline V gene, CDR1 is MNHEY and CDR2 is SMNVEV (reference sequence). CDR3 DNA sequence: TGTGCCAGCAGTTCCGGGGCGGCAGGAGAGGATGAGCAGTTCTTC. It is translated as CASSSGAAGEDEQFF.

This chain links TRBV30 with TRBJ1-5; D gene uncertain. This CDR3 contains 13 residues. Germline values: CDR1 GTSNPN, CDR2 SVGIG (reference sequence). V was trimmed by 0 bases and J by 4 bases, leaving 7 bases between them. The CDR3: CAWSVLVNQPQHF. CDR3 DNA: TGTGCCTGGAGTGTGTTGGTGAATCAGCCCCAGCATTTT.

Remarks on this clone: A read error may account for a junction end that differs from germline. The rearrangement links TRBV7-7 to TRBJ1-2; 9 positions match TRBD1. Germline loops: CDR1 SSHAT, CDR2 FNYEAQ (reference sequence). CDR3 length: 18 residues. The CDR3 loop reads CASSLAPGQGETNYGYTF. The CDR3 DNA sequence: TGTGCTAGCAGCTTAGCGCCGGGACAGGGCGAAACTAACTATGGCTACACCTTC.

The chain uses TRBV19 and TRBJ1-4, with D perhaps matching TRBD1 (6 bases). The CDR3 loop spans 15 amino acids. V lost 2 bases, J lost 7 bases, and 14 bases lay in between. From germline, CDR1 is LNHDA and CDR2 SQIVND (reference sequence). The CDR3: CASSIRAGESEKLFF. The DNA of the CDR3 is TGTGCCAGTAGTATAAGGGCAGGGGAGAGTGAAAAACTGTTTTTT.

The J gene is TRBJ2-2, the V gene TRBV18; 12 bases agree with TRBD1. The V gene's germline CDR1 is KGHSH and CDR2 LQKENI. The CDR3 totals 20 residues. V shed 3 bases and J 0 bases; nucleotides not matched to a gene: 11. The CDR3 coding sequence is TGTGCCAGCTCACCGCTGACTCCGGGACAGGGGGCCCCGAACACCGGGGAGCTGTTTTTT. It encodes CASSPLTPGQGAPNTGELFF.

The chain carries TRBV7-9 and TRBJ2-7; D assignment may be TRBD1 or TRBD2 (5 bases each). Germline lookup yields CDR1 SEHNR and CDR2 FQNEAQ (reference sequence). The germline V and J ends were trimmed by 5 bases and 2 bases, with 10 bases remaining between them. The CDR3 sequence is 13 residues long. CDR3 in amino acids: CASSRLGAYEQYF. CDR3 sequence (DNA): TGTGCCAGCAGCCGACTGGGGGCCTACGAGCAGTACTTC.

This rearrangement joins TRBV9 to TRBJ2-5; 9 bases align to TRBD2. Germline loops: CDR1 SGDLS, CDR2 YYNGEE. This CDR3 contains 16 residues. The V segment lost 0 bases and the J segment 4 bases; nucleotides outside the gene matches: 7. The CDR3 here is CASSVGGLAGRETQYF. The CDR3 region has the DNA TGTGCCAGCAGCGTAGGCGGCCTAGCGGGACGAGAGACCCAGTACTTC.

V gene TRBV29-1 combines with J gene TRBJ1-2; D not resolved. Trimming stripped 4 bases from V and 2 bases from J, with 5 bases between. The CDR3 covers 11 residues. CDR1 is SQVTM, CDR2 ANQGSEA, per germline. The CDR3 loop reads CSVVENYGYTF. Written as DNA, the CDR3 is TGCAGCGTTGTGGAGAACTATGGCTACACCTTC.

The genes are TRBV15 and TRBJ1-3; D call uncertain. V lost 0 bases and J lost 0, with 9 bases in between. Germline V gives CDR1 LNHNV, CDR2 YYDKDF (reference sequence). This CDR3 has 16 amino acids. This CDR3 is CATSRERGVSGNTIYF. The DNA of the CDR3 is TGTGCCACCAGCAGAGAACGGGGAGTCTCTGGAAACACCATATATTTT.

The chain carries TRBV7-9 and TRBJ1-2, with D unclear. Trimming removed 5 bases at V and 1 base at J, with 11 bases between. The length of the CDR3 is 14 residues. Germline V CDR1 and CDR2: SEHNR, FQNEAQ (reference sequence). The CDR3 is CASSLAGNNYGYTF. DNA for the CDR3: TGTGCCAGCAGCCTGGCCGGGAATAACTATGGCTACACCTTC.

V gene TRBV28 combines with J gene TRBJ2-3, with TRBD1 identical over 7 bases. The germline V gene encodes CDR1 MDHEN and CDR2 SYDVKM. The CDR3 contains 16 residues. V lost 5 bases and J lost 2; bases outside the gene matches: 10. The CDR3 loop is CASSPLDRANTDTQYF. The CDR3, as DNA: TGTGCCAGCAGTCCCCTCGACAGGGCAAACACAGATACGCAGTATTTT.

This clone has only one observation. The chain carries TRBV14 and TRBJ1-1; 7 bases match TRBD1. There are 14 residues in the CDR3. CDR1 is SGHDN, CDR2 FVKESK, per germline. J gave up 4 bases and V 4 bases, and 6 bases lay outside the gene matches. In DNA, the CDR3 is TGTGCCAGCAGCCCTCGGACAGGAGTCACTGAAGCTTTCTTT. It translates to CASSPRTGVTEAFF.

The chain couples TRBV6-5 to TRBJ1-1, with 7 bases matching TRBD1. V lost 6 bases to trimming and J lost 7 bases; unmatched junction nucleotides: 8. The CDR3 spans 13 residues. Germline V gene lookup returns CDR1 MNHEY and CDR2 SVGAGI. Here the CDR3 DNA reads TGTGCCAGCAGCAGGGGGGGATCGGGTGAAGCTTTCTTT. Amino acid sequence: CASSRGGSGEAFF.

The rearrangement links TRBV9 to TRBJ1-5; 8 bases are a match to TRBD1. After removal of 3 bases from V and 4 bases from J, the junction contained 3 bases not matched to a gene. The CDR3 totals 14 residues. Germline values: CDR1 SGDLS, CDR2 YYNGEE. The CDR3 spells CASSAGTGNQPQHF. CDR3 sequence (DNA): TGTGCCAGCAGCGCTGGGACAGGAAATCAGCCCCAGCATTTT.

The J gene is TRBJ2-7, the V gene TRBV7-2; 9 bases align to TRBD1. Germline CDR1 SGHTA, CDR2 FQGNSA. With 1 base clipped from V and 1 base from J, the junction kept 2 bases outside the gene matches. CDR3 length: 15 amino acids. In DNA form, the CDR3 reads TGTGCCAGCAGCTTAGTACAGGGGGCGTCCTACGAGCAGTACTTC. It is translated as CASSLVQGASYEQYF.

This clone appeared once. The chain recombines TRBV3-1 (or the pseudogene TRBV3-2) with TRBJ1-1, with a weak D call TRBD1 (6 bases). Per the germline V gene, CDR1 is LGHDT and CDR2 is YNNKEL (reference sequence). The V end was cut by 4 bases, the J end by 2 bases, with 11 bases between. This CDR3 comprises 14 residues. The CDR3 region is CASSRLGQNTEAFF. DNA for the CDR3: TGTGCCAGCAGCCGCCTGGGACAAAACACTGAAGCTTTCTTT.

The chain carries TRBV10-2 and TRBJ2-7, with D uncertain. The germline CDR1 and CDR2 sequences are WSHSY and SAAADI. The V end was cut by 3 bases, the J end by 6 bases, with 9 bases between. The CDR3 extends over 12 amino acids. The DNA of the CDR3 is TGCGCCAGCAGTGAAACGTCTCGCGAGCAGTACTTC. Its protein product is CASSETSREQYF.

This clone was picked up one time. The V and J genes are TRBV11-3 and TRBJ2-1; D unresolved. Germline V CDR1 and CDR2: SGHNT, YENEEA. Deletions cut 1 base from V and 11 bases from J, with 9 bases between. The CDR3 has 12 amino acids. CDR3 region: CASSLAETQQFF. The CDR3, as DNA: TGTGCCAGCAGCTTAGCCGAAACCCAGCAGTTCTTC.

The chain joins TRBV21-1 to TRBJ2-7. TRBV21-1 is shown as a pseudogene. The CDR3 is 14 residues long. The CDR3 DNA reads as TGTGCCAGCAGCAAAGCGTCGGGGCTCTACGAGCAGTACTTC. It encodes CASSKASGLYEQYF.

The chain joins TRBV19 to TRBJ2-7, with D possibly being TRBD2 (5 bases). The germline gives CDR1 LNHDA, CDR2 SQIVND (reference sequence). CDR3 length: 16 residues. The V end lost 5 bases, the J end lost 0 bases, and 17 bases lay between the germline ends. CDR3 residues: CASSDPRTGSSYEQYF. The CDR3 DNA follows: TGTGCCAGTAGTGATCCTCGGACGGGAAGCTCCTACGAGCAGTACTTC.

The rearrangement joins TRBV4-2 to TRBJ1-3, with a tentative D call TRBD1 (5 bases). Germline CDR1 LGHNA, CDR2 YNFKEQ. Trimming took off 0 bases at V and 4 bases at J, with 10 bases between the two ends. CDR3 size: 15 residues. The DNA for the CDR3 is TGTGCCAGCAGCCAAGATCCCGGGGCCGGAAACACCATATATTTT. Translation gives CASSQDPGAGNTIYF.

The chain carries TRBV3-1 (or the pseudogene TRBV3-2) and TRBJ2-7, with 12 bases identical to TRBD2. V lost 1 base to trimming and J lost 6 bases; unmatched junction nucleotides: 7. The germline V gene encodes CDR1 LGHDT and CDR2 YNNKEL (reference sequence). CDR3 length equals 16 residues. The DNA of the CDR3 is TGTGCCAGCAGCCAAGGGACTAGCGGGATATATGGCGAGCAGTACTTC. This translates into CASSQGTSGIYGEQYF.

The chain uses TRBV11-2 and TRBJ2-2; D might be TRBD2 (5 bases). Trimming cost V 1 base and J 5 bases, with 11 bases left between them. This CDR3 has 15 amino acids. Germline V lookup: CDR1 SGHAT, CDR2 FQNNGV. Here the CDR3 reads CASSLVPGSTGELFF. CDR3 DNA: TGTGCCAGCAGCTTAGTTCCGGGAAGTACCGGGGAGCTGTTTTTT.

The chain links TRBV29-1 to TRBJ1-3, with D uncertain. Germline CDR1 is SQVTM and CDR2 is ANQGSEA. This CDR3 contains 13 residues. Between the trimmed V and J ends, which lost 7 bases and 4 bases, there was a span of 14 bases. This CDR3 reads CSAQTGFGNTIYF. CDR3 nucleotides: TGCAGCGCACAAACGGGATTCGGAAACACCATATATTTT. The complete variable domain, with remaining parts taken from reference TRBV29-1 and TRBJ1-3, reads SAVISQKPSRDICQRGTSLTIQCQVDSQVTMMFWYRQQPGQSLTLIATANQGSEATYESGFVIDKFPISRPNLTFSTLTVSNMSPEDSSIYLCSAQTGFGNTIYFGEGSWLTVV.

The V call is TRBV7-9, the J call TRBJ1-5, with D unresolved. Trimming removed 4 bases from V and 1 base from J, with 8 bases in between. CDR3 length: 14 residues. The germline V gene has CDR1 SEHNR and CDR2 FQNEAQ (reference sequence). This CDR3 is CASSSLNSNQPQHF. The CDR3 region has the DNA TGTGCCAGCAGCTCCCTGAACAGCAATCAGCCCCAGCATTTT.